This T cell receptor (beta chain) was sequenced in a study of CD8 T cells in ankylosing spondylitis. Findings and limits, study-wide: In the blood and synovial fluid of reactive arthritis, some motif variants had been previously reported. Eight highly homologous variants formed a TCR beta motif that appeared characteristic of ankylosing spondylitis blood. Reports say disease-linked clones showed up significantly more in matched ankylosing spondylitis synovial fluid.

Construction of TCR beta libraries was performed using quantitative 5'-RACE with molecular barcodes. TCRdb processed the 5' RACE reads anew with MiXCR; each CDR3 protein has one entry. The sample includes 30,000 to 45,000 distinct CDR3 sequences, about a tenth seen only once; the top ten take around 16%. This clonotype appeared many times. What it binds is unknown. The specimen was blood, either unsorted or a sorted T cell fraction (not recorded which). The receptor's source is a male donor with ankylosing spondylitis or in good health (not recorded which).

CDR3 nucleotides: TGTGCCAGCAGTATGGACTACGAAGAGACCCAGTACTTC. This encodes CASSMDYEETQYF. J is TRBJ2-5 and V is TRBV2, with D possibly TRBD2 on 6 matching bases. This CDR3 contains 13 residues. Germline CDR1 SNHLY, CDR2 FYNNEI. The ends were cut back, 5 bases at V and 3 bases at J, with 10 bases in the middle.